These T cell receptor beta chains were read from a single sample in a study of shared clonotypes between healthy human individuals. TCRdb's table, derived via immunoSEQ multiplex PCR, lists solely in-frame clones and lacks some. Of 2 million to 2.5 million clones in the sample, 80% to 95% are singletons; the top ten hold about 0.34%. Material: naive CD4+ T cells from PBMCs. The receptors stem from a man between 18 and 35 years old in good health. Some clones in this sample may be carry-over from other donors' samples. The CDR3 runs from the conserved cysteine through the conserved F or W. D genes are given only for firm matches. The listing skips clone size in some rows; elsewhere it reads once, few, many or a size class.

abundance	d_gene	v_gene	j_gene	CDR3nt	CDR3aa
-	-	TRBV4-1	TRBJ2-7	TGCGCCAGCAGCCAAGGCAGGGCCATTCCCTACGAGCAGTACTTC	CASSQGRAIPYEQYF
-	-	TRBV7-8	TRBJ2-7	TGTGCCAGCAGTCAAGGGCGGTGGGGTCCTTTCTACGAGCAGTACTTC	CASSQGRWGPFYEQYF
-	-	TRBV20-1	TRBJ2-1	TGCAGTGCTAGCGGAGGGTTCGAGCAGTTCTTC	CSASGGFEQFF
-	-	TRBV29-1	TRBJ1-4	TGCAGCGTGAAGGGGTTCGACGAACTGTTTTTT	CSVKGFDELFF
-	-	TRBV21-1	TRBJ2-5	TGTGCCAGCAGCAAAGTAACAAACTTCCGGGACAGGCGTCCGAAAGAGACCCAGTACTTC	CASSKVTNFRDRRPKETQYF
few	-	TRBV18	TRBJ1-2	TGTGCCAGCTCCCCCGAGTTGAACTATGGCTACACCTTC	CASSPELNYGYTF
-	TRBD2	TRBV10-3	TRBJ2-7	TGTGCCATCAGTGGGACTAGGGTCTCCTACGAGCAGTACTTC	CAISGTRVSYEQYF
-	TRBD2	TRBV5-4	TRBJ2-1	TGTGCCAGCAGCTCGACTAGCGGGTACCAGGATGAGCAGTTCTTC	CASSSTSGYQDEQFF
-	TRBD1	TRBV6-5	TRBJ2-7	TGTGCCAGCAGTTCCCGGGACAGGGGTGGTCACGAGCAGTACTTC	CASSSRDRGGHEQYF
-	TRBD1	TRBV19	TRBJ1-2	TGTGCCAGTAGTAATTCAGGGGGGAGTGGCTACACCTTC	CASSNSGGSGYTF
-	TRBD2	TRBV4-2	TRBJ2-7	TGTGCCAGCAGCCAGACCTTAGCGGGAGGCCCCGGCTACGAGCAGTACTTC	CASSQTLAGGPGYEQYF
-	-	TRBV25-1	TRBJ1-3	TGTGCCAGCAGTGAGCCCGGGGCTGGAAACACCATATATTTT	CASSEPGAGNTIYF
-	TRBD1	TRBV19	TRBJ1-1	TGTGCCAGTAGTCTCCGACAGGGGTTCCTTGGGAACACTGAAGCTTTCTTT	CASSLRQGFLGNTEAFF
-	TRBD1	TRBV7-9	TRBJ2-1	TGTGCCAGCAGCTATGGGACAGGGGCTACCTACAATGAGCAGTTCTTC	CASSYGTGATYNEQFF
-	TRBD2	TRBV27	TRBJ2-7	TGTGCCAGCATCTTCCAGCGGGGAGCTTCCTACGAGCAGTACTTC	CASIFQRGASYEQYF
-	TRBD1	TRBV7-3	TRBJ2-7	TGTGCCAGCAGCTTAACCGGCACAGGGGACGAGCAGTACTTC	CASSLTGTGDEQYF
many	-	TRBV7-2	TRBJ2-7	TGTGCCAGCACCTCGACGGGGAGCTCCTACGAGCAGTACTTC	CASTSTGSSYEQYF
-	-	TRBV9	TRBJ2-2	TGTGCCAGCAGCGTAGCTTTGGGTCGTGGGGCCGGGGAGCTGTTTTTT	CASSVALGRGAGELFF
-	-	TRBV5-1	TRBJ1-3	TGCGCCAGCAGCTTGGCCGGGCAAGGAAACACCATATATTTT	CASSLAGQGNTIYF
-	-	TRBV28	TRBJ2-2	TGTGCCAGCAGGTATCCCCGTGACAGGCTCCTTACCGGGGAGCTGTTTTTT	CASRYPRDRLLTGELFF
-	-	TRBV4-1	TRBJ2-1	TGCGCCAGCAGCCAGGGACTTCCTCCGAGCTCCTACAATGAGCAGTTCTTC	CASSQGLPPSSYNEQFF
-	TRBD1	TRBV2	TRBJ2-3	TGTGCCAGCAGTAGACAGGGGGCGAGCACAGATACGCAGTATTTT	CASSRQGASTDTQYF
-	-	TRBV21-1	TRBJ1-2	TGTGCCAGCAGCAAAGTTAAAAGCGGGACAGGGCAACAACCCGGCTACACCTTC	CASSKVKSGTGQQPGYTF
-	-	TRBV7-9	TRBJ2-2	TGTGCCAGCAGCTTAGTCGGGACGAACACCGGGGAGCTGTTTTTT	CASSLVGTNTGELFF
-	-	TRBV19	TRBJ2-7	TGTGCCAGTAGTATTCGTCAGGAATCCTACGAGCAGTACTTC	CASSIRQESYEQYF